This entry concerns a single T cell receptor beta chain. Original data processing: Cell counts per sample came from amplifying reference gene primers. Sequenced by immunoSEQ multiplex PCR; TCRdb stores in-frame clones only, minus some. The DNA was the basis for D and trimming; V, J and clone size are from that table. The data hold approximately 250,000 clones, with about 91% observed a single time. The sample comes from a study of blood T cell repertoires in COVID-19. Looking at the study overall: Specimens from acute and convalescent COVID-19 originated in the United States, Italy and Spain. In each case, the material was cDNA or gDNA derived from T cells, B-cell-depleted T cells, or PBMCs.

V shed 1 base and J shed 1 base, with 12 bases lying between them. CDR1 and CDR2 from the germline V gene are SGHKS and YYEKEE (reference sequence). There are 16 residues in the CDR3. Material for sequencing was PBMCs or T cells enriched from blood (not recorded which). This TCR was recovered from a man in his forties who had been exposed to COVID-19. This rearrangement joins TRBV5-5 to TRBJ1-3; perhaps TRBD1 as D (6 bases). For the CDR3, the DNA is TGTGCCAGCAGCTTGTTGGGACACCCATCTGGAAACACCATATATTTT. This gives the protein CASSLLGHPSGNTIYF.